This T cell receptor beta chain was sequenced in a study of shared clonotypes between healthy human individuals. Study-wide context: Per donor, three plates held CD4 naive cells, three held CD4 memory, two held CD8 naive and one held CD8 memory.

The CDR3 is made up of 17 amino acids. Trimming shortened V by 7 bases and J by 0 bases, and 22 bases separated the two germline ends. The germline V gene encodes CDR1 MDHEN and CDR2 SYDVKM. This table comes from immunoSEQ multiplex PCR, and its TCRdb copy is limited to in-frame clones, with some not included. The sample includes around 2,000,000 clones, 90% to 95% of them seen just once. V is TRBV28 and J is TRBJ2-7; maybe TRBD2 (5 bases). The sample taken for sequencing was naive CD4+ T cells sorted from blood. Described subset: CD45RA+ positively selected. The TCR sequence derives from a man younger than 35 in good health. Here the CDR3 reads CASTSNERVGNSYEQYF. The CDR3 coding sequence is TGTGCCAGCACCTCAAACGAGAGGGTGGGCAACTCCTACGAGCAGTACTTC.